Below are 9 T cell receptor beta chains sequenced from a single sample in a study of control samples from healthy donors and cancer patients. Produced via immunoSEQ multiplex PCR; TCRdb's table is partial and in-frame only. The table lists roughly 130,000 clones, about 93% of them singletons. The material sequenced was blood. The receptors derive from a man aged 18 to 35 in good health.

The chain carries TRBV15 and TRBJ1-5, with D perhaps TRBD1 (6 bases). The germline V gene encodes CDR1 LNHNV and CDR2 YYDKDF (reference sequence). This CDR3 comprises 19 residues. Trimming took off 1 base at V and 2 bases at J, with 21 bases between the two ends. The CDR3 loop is CATSRVVIRAGEGNQPQHF. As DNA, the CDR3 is TGTGCCACCAGCAGAGTAGTTATTAGGGCAGGGGAAGGCAATCAGCCCCAGCATTTT.

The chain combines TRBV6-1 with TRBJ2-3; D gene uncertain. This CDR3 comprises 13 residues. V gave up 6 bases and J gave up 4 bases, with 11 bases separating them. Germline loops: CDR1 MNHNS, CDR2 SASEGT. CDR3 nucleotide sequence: TGTGCCAGCAGGGTACTCGACCCAGATACGCAGTATTTT. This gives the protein CASRVLDPDTQYF.

The chain's CDR3 is CASSYGTLEKLFF. For the CDR3, the DNA is TGTGCCAGCAGTTACGGGACACTTGAAAAACTGTTTTTT. The chain links TRBV6-6 to TRBJ1-4; D is possibly TRBD1 (6 bases). The CDR3 loop spans 13 amino acids. Germline V gene lookup returns CDR1 MNHNY and CDR2 SVGAGI (reference sequence). V gave up 2 bases and J gave up 7 bases, with 8 bases separating them.

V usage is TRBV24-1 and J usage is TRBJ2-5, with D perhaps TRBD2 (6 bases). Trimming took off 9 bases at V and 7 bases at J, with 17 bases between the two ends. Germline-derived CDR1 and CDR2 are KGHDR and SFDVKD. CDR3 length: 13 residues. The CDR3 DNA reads TGTGCCACCTCCCTGGGGGGATTAGGGACCCAGTACTTC. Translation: CATSLGGLGTQYF.

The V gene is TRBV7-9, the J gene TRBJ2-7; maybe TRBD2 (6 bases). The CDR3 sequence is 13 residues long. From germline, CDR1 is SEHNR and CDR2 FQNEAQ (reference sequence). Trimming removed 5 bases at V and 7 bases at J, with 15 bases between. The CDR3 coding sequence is TGTGCCAGCAGCCTTGGAGGGATTGGGGAGCAGTACGTC. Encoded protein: CASSLGGIGEQYV.

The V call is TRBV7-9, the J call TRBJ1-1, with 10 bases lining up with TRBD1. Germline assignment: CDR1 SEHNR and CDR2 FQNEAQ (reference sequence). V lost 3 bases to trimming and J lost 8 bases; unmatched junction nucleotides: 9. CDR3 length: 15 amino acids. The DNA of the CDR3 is TGTGCCAGCAGCTTTGAACCGGGACAGGGGTTAGAAGCTTTCTTT. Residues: CASSFEPGQGLEAFF.

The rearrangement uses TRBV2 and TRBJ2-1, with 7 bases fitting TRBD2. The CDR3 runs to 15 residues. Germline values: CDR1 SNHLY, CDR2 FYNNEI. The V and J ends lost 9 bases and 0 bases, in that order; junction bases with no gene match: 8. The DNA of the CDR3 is TGTGCCAGAACTAGCGCTTCGAGCTCCTACAATGAGCAGTTCTTC. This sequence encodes CARTSASSSYNEQFF.

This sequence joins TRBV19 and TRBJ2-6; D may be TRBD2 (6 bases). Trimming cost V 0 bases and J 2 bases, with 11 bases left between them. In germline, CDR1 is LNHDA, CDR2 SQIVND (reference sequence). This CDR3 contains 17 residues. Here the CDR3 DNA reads TGTGCCAGTAGTATAGACAGGGACTTTACTGGGGCCAACGTCCTGACTTTC. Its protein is CASSIDRDFTGANVLTF.

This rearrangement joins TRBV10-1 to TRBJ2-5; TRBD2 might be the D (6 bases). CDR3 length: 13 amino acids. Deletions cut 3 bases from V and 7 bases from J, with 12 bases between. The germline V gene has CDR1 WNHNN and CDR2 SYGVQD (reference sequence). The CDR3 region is CASSDNVGGTQYF. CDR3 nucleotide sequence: TGCGCCAGCAGTGACAACGTCGGGGGGACCCAGTACTTC.